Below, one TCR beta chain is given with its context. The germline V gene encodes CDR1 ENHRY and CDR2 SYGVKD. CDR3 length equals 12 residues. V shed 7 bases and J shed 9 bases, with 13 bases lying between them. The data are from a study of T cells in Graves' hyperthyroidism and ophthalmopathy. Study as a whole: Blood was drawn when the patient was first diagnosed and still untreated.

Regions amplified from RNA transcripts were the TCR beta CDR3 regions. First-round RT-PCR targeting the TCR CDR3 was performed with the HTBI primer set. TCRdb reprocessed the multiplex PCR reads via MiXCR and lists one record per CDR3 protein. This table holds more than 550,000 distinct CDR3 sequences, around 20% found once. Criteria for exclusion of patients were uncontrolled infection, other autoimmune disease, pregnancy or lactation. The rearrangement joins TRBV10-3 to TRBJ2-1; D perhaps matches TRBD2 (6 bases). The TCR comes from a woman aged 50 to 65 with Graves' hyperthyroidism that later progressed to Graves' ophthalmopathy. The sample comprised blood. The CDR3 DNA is TGTGCCATCACTTCGGGGAGGAGTGAGCAGTTCTTC. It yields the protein CAITSGRSEQFF.